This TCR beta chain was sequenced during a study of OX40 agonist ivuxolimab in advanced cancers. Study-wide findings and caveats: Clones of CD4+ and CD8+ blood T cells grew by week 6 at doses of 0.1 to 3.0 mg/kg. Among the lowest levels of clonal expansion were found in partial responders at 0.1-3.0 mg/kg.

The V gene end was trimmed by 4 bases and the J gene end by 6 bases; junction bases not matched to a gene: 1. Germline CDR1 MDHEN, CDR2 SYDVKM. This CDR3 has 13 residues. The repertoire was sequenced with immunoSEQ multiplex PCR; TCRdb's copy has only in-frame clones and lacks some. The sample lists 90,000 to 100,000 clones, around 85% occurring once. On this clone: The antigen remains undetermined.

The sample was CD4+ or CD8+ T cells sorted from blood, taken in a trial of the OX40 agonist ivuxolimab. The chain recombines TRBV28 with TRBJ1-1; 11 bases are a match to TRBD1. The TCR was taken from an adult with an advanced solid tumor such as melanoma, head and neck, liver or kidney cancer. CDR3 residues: CASSSGQGAEAFF. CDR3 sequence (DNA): TGTGCCAGCAGTTCGGGACAGGGGGCTGAAGCTTTCTTT.